This TCR beta chain was obtained from a study of PD-1 blockade in mismatch repair-deficient tumors (dated by TCRdb to about 2017). In the study overall: Between September 2013 and late 2016, the trial enrolled approximately 91 consecutive patients with about eleven types of mismatch repair-deficient cancer, all of whom had received prior treatment and were progressing. Tumor-associated T cell clones in the peripheral blood of patients responding to PD-1 blockade were tracked using deep sequencing of TCR CDR3 regions.

Mismatch repair deficiency was established in every enrolled patient by polymerase chain reaction or immunohistochemistry. TCR sequencing was performed for a few patients who responded to pembrolizumab therapy. In the phase II trial, pembrolizumab PD-1 blockade was tested prospectively in advanced mismatch repair-deficient cancers, no matter which tissue of origin the cancers came from. Peripheral blood T cell samples were gathered serially, both before PD-1 blockade started and at multiple time points afterward. Blood sampling time points were reported as weeks after the first dose of pembrolizumab. From cysteine to phenylalanine, the CDR3 is 15 amino acids long. Only CDR3 DNA is held: 45 bases, read in frame from base 1. CDR1 and CDR2, looked up from the germline V gene, are MDHEN and SYDVKM. The junction shows trimming of 6 bases on V and 2 bases on J, plus 17 bases between the germline ends. Note on this clone: The specificity of this receptor is unknown. Base qualities are not recorded, but no much larger clone differs from it by a single base.

Preparation of the library involved the immunoSEQ multiplex PCR assay. TCRdb took over this immuneACCESS table, retaining in-frame rearrangements with V and J assigned. Such tables are incomplete; in checked studies, under half of the missing clones stem from an unresolved V gene, and the remainder is unexplained. This sample gives about 68,000 clones in total; approximately 82% of them show up just once. Over 4.5% of the sample is in the top ten clones. Results the study describes overall, beyond this receptor: Clones residing in the tumor, which were often undetectable in blood before treatment, expanded quickly after pembrolizumab and then contracted, generally before radiologic responses.

This TCR was sampled from an adult with mismatch repair-deficient cancer. The V and J segments used are TRBV28 and TRBJ2-7; a tentative D call is TRBD1 (6 bases match). Here the sequenced sample was peripheral blood, taken 2 weeks after starting pembrolizumab. The bases are TGTGCCAGCAGCTTTGCAGGGGTGAGCCCCTACGAGCAGTACTTC. This codes for CASSFAGVSPYEQYF.